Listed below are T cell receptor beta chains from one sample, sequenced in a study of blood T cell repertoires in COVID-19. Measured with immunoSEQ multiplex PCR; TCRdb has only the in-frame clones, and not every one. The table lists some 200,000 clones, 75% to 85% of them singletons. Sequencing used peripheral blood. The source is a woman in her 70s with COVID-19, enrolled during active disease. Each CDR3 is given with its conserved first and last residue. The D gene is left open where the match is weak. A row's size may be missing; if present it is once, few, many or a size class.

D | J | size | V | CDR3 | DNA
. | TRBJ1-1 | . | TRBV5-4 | CASSPRRETEAFF | TGTGCCAGCAGCCCGCGGAGGGAGACTGAAGCTTTCTTT
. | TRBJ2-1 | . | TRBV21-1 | CASTNPGLVHEQFF | TGTGCCAGCACCAATCCGGGACTAGTGCATGAGCAGTTCTTC
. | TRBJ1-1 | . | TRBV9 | CASSATQNTEAFF | TGTGCCAGCAGCGCGACACAGAACACTGAAGCTTTCTTT
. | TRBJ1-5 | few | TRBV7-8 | CASSLGPQNNQPQHF | TGTGCCAGCAGCTTAGGCCCTCAGAACAATCAGCCCCAGCATTTT
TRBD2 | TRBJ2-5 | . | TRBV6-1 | CASSGRLAGAVETQYF | TGTGCCAGCAGTGGACGACTAGCGGGGGCCGTAGAGACCCAGTACTTC
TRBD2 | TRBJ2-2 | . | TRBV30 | CAWTRWDYLTGELFF | TGTGCCTGGACCCGATGGGACTATCTCACCGGGGAGCTGTTTTTT
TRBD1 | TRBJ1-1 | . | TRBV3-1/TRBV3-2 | CASSLDRGLEF | TGTGCCAGCAGTCTGGACAGGGGGCTAGAATTT
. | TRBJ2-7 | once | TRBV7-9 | CASSLGANTYEQYF | TGTGCCAGCAGCTTAGGGGCCAATACCTACGAGCAGTACTTC
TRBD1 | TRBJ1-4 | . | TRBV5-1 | CASSLDQGEDEKLFF | TGCGCCAGCAGCTTGGACCAGGGGGAGGATGAAAAACTGTTTTTT
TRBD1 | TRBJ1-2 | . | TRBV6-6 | CASSHPGQGGGNYGYTF | TGTGCCAGCAGTCATCCGGGACAGGGAGGGGGGAACTATGGCTACACCTTC
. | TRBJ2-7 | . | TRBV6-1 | CASSELGRPLGYF | TGTGCCAGCAGTGAATTGGGCCGTCCCTTGGGGTACTTC
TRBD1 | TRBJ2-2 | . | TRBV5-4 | CASSTRDRGHTGELFF | TGTGCCAGCAGTACAAGGGACAGGGGGCATACCGGGGAGCTGTTTTTT
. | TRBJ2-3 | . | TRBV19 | CASSIDRHTDTQYF | TGTGCCAGTAGTATAGACAGGCACACAGATACGCAGTATTTT
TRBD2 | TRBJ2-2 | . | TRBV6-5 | CASSYGGRPNTRELFF | TGTGCCAGCAGTTACGGCGGGAGGCCGAACACCAGGGAGCTGTTTTTT
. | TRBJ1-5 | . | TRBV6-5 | CASSYSYSFNQPQHF | TGTGCCAGCAGTTACTCGTACAGTTTCAATCAGCCCCAGCATTTT
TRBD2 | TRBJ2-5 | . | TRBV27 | CASSLSNSGATQYF | TGTGCCAGCAGTTTATCGAACAGCGGGGCCACCCAGTACTTC
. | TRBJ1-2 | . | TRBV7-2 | CASTLVGVGYTF | TGTGCCAGCACCCTAGTCGGGGTCGGCTACACCTTC
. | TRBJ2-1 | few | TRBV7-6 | CASSLGGWVGGHSYNEQFF | TGTGCCAGCAGCTTAGGGGGTTGGGTGGGAGGCCACTCCTACAATGAGCAGTTCTTC
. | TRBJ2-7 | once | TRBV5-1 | CASSLGLLQARSYEQYF | TGCGCCAGCAGCTTGGGCCTATTACAGGCGCGCTCCTACGAGCAGTACTTC
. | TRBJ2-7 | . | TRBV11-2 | CASSTRPFQDEQYF | TGTGCCAGCAGCACTAGGCCCTTCCAAGACGAGCAGTACTTC
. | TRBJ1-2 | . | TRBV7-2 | CASSLVTQGRSYGYTF | TGTGCCAGCAGCTTAGTGACGCAGGGGCGCAGCTATGGCTACACCTTC
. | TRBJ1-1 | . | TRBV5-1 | CASSPGGGGRGTEAFF | TGCGCCAGCAGCCCCGGCGGGGGCGGTCGAGGCACTGAAGCTTTCTTT
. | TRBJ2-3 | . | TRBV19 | CASSIDREDTQYF | TGTGCCAGTAGTATAGACAGGGAAGATACGCAGTATTTT
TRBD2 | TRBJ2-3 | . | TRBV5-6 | CASSTPSGSLSDTQYF | TGTGCCAGCAGTACCCCTAGCGGGAGTCTTTCAGATACGCAGTATTTT
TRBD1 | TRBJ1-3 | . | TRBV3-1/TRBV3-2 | CASSRGQGGNTIYF | TGTGCCAGCAGCCGAGGACAGGGAGGAAACACCATATATTTT
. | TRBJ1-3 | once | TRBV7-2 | CASSLSGNSGNTIYF | TGTGCCAGCAGCTTGTCCGGGAACTCTGGAAACACCATATATTTT
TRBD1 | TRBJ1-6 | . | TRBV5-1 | CASSPGGTEINSPLHF | TGCGCCAGCAGCCCGGGGGGGACAGAGATAAATTCACCCCTCCACTTT
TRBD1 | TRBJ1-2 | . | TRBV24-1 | CATSRDSYGYTF | TGTGCCACCAGTCGGGACAGCTATGGCTACACCTTC
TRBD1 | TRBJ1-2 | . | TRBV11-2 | CASISLRGTGSGYTF | TGTGCCAGCATAAGCTTAAGGGGGACAGGGTCTGGCTACACCTTC
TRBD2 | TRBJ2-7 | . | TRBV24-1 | CATSDWAASGVYEQYF | TGTGCCACCAGTGATTGGGCCGCTAGCGGGGTCTACGAGCAGTACTTC
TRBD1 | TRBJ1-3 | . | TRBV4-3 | CASSQDRGIGNTIYF | TGCGCCAGCAGCCAAGACAGGGGGATTGGAAACACCATATATTTT
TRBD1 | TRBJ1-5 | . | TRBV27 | CASSLRQGRGNQPQHF | TGTGCCAGCAGTTTGCGACAGGGGCGGGGGAATCAGCCCCAGCATTTT
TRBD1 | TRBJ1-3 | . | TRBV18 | CASSPGQTGNTIYF | TGTGCCAGCTCACCGGGACAGACTGGAAACACCATATATTTT
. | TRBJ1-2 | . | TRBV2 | CARDGANLNYGYTF | TGTGCCCGAGATGGGGCCAACCTTAACTATGGCTACACCTTC
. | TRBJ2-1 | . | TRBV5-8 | CASSLAFGRDSKNEQFF | TGTGCCAGCAGCTTGGCCTTCGGCCGGGACTCTAAAAATGAGCAGTTCTTC
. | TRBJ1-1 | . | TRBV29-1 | CSVAQRSNTEAFF | TGCAGCGTTGCTCAACGGTCGAACACTGAAGCTTTCTTT
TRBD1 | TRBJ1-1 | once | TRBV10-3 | CATLGAGGFMNTEAFF | TGTGCCACGTTGGGGGCAGGGGGATTTATGAACACTGAAGCTTTCTTT
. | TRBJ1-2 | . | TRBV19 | CASSQYRAGSNYGYTF | TGTGCCAGTAGCCAGTATAGGGCAGGGTCTAACTATGGCTACACCTTC
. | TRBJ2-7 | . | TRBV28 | CASNTPSGSLYEQYF | TGTGCCAGCAATACCCCTTCGGGGTCCTTATACGAGCAGTACTTC
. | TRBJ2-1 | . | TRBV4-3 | CASSQATSSYNEQFF | TGCGCCAGCAGCCAAGCGACTAGCTCCTACAATGAGCAGTTCTTC
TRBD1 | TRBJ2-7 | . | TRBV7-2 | CASSLPGTGGFSYEQYF | TGTGCCAGCAGCTTACCCGGGACAGGGGGCTTCTCCTACGAGCAGTACTTC
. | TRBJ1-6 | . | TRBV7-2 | CASSLGASSYNSPLHF | TGTGCCAGCAGCTTAGGGGCCAGCTCCTATAATTCACCCCTCCACTTT
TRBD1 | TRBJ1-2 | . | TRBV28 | CASSPPGTGTNYGYTF | TGTGCCAGCAGTCCCCCCGGGACAGGAACAAACTATGGCTACACCTTC
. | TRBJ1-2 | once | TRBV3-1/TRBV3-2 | CASSQVGQTLGYGYTF | TGTGCCAGCAGCCAAGTAGGACAGACTCTGGGCTATGGCTACACCTTC
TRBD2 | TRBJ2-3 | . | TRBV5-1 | CASSRTSASTDTQYF | TGCGCCAGCAGCCGGACTAGCGCGAGCACAGATACGCAGTATTTT
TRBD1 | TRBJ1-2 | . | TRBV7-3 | CASSLGPQGEGYTF | TGTGCCAGCAGCTTAGGGCCCCAGGGGGAAGGCTACACCTTC
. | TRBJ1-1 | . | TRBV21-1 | CASSNTGGNTEAFF | TGTGCCAGCAGCAATACAGGGGGCAACACTGAAGCTTTCTTT
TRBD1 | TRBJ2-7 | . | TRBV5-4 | CASSRDRAPSDEQYF | TGTGCCAGCAGCCGTGACAGGGCGCCGTCTGACGAGCAGTACTTC
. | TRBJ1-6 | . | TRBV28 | CASSLIRFGDSYNSPLHF | TGTGCCAGCAGTTTAATAAGGTTCGGGGACTCCTATAATTCACCCCTCCACTTT
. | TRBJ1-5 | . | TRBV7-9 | CASSLSGQSNQPQHF | TGTGCCAGCAGCTTATCTGGACAAAGCAATCAGCCCCAGCATTTT
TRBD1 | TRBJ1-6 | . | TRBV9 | CASSVGRDRESPLHF | TGTGCCAGCAGCGTAGGAAGGGACAGGGAGTCACCCCTCCACTTT
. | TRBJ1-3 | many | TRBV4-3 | CASSQDFLGRNRNTIYF | TGCGCCAGCAGCCAAGATTTCCTCGGGAGAAACCGAAACACCATATATTTT
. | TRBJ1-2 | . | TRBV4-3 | CASSQSGGGTQYGYTF | TGCGCCAGCAGCCAGAGCGGCGGCGGGACTCAGTATGGCTACACCTTC
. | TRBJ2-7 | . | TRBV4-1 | CASSPRLSFTLYEQYF | TGCGCCAGCAGCCCTAGACTTTCCTTTACTCTGTACGAGCAGTACTTC
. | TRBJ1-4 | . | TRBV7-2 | CASSAAPEKLFF | TGTGCCAGCAGCGCGGCCCCAGAAAAACTGTTTTTT
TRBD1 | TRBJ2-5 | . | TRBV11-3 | CASSPRYRDRGRETQYF | TGTGCCAGCAGCCCGAGATACCGGGACAGGGGGCGAGAGACCCAGTACTTC
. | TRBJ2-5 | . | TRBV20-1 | CSASSADQETQYF | TGCAGTGCTAGTTCCGCGGACCAAGAGACCCAGTACTTC